This entry is about one T cell receptor beta chain. The target of this receptor is not known. Base qualities are not provided; no much larger clone lies one nucleotide away. TCRbeta CDR3 regions were amplified from genomic DNA using the immunoSEQ Assay, a bias-controlled multiplex PCR. Turning to the authors' computational methods: Nucleated cell counts per sample were estimated from amplification of reference gene primers within the assay. Sequence reads were collapsed and filtered to measure the absolute abundance of every unique TCRbeta CDR3 rearrangement. Productive Simpson clonality was computed per sample as the square root of Simpson's diversity index over productive rearrangements. Entries here come from immuneACCESS through TCRdb and include only in-frame sequences with V and J called. Some clones fail to appear in such tables; in the studies checked, an unresolved V gene covers under half of the shortfall, and the cause of the remainder is unknown. That table supplies the V and J calls and clone size; D and trimming were determined from the DNA. This sample holds around 400,000 clones; around 92% were observed only once. The ten largest clones represent 1.7% of the sample.

The data originate from a study of blood T cell repertoires in COVID-19 (dated by TCRdb to about 2020). Regarding the complete study: Collaborator samples came from the United States, Italy and Spain and covered acute and convalescent phases of COVID-19. The prospective study material was composed of cDNA or gDNA derived from T cells, B-cell-depleted T cells, or PBMCs. Deeply sampled blood TCRbeta repertoires from subjects exposed to, actively infected with, or recovered from COVID-19 were included in the dataset. The repertoires were released in a freely available public database intended as a resource for research on the immune response to SARS-CoV-2. The samples were drawn from the first 160 participants of the ongoing ImmuneRACE study and from more than 1,000 subjects provided by 6 global collaborators. A de-identified subject ID, COVID-19 status, age in years and sex were almost always included in the sample metadata. Where HLA class I and class II types were available, the types were taken from metadata supplied by the sample provider, not from assay-based typing. The investigation overall reported the following: The amount of clinical and demographic metadata varied by source and participant and was provided uncurated.

Participants in the prospective study were aged roughly 18 to 90 years, lived in about two dozen United States geographic areas, and enrolled through a virtual design. Cohort assignment in the prospective study relied on participant-reported clinical history from a screening survey and a study questionnaire. Recovered participants in ImmuneRACE Cohort 3 were defined by two consecutive negative NP/OP PCR tests, clearance by a healthcare professional, or resolution of symptoms. In the prospective study, mobile phlebotomists collected whole blood, serum and a nasopharyngeal or oropharyngeal swab from each participant. Prospective study participants could optionally give additional blood draws and questionnaires over a roughly 2-month period. Prospective study blood samples were shipped either frozen or at room temperature before DNA extraction. V is clipped by 1 base and J by 6 bases, and the sequence between their germline boundaries is 15 bases long. From its cysteine to its phenylalanine, the CDR3 spans 16 amino acids. Only CDR3 DNA remains: 48 bases, in frame from the first base. According to the germline V gene, CDR1 reads SGHTA and CDR2 reads FQGNSA.

Material for sequencing was PBMCs or T cells enriched from blood (not recorded which). This clonotype was sampled from a young woman who had recovered from COVID-19. This chain joins TRBV7-2 to TRBJ2-2; the D gene remains uncertain. The CDR3 reads as follows: CASSLGSSPRAGELFF. Here is the DNA: TGTGCCAGCAGCTTAGGATCGAGCCCACGGGCCGGGGAGCTGTTTTTT.